This TCR beta chain was obtained from a study of neurological immune-mediated disorders. General observations from the study: No CDR3 amino acid sequences were shared by expanded clones across subjects, suggesting private repertoires in all groups.

Indicated time point: longitudinal time-point 2. Unsorted libraries were generated from 2 million PBMCs. These cells had been stored in RNAlater at -80 C. Germline CDR1 reads SGDLS; CDR2 reads YYNGEE. The CDR3 is 14 residues long. Trimming shortened V by 3 bases and J by 5 bases, and 14 bases separated the two germline ends. The cDNA was synthesized by means of template-switch 5'RACE, which was carried out with 10-nucleotide random UMIs. TCRdb re-analysed the 5' RACE reads in MiXCR, keeping a single row per CDR3 protein. The data contain around 90,000 distinct CDR3 sequences, about 13% of them singletons. At least ten counts were recorded for this clonotype. Its antigen remains unknown.

The source material was PBMCs. The TCR sequence derives from a female donor with HTLV-1-associated myelopathy (HAM/TSP). This chain links TRBV9 with TRBJ2-5; the D call may be TRBD1 or TRBD2 (7 bases each). CDR3: CASSATGRGETQYF. CDR3 DNA: TGTGCCAGCAGCGCGACAGGGCGGGGGGAGACCCAGTACTTC.